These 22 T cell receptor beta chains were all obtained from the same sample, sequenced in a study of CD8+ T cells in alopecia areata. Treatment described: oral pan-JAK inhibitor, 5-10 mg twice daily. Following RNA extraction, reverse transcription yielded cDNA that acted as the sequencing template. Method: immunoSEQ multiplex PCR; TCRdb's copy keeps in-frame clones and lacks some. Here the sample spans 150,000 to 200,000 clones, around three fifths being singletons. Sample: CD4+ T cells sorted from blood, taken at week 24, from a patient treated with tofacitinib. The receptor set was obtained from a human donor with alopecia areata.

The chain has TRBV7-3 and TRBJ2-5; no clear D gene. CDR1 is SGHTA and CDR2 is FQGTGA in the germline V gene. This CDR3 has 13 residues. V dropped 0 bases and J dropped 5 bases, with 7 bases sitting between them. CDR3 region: CASSLTSGETQYF. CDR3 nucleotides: TGTGCCAGCAGCTTAACGTCCGGGGAGACCCAGTACTTC.

The CDR3 region is CASSPPGTGPTYEQYF. The CDR3 DNA reads TGCGCCAGCAGCCCACCCGGGACAGGGCCAACCTACGAGCAGTACTTC. The chain is built from TRBV5-1 and TRBJ2-7; the match to TRBD1 covers 9 bases. The CDR3 is 16 amino acids. J was trimmed by 2 bases and V by 4 bases; bases with no gene match: 10. The germline CDR1 and CDR2 sequences are SGHRS and YFSETQ.

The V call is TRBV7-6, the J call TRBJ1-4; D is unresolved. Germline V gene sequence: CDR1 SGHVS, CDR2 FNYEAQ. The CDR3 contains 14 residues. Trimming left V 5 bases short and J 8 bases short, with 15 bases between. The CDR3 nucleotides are TGTGCCAGCAGCGCGTCCCACCTAGGGGAAAAACTGTTTTTT. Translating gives CASSASHLGEKLFF.

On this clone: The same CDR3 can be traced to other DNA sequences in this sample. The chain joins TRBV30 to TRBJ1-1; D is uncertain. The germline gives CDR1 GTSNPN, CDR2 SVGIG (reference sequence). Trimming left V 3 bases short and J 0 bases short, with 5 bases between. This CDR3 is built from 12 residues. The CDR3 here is CAWRGMNTEAFF. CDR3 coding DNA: TGTGCCTGGAGGGGGATGAACACTGAAGCTTTCTTT.

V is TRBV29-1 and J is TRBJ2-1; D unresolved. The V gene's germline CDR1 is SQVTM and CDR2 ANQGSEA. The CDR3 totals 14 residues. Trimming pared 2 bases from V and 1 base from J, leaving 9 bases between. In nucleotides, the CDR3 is TGCAGCGTTGAACCAACATATTCCTACAATGAGCAGTTCTTC. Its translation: CSVEPTYSYNEQFF.

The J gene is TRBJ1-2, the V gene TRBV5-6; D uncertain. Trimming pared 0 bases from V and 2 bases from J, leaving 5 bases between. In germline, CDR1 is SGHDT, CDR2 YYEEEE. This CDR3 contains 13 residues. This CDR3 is CASSLEQNYGYTF. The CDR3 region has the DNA TGTGCCAGCAGCTTGGAACAGAACTATGGCTACACCTTC.

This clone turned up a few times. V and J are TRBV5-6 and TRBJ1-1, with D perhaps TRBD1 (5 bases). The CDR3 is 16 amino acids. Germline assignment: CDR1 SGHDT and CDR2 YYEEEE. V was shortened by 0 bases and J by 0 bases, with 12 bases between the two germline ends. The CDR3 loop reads CASSLEGSLMNTEAFF. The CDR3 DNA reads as TGTGCCAGCAGCTTGGAGGGGTCCCTCATGAACACTGAAGCTTTCTTT.

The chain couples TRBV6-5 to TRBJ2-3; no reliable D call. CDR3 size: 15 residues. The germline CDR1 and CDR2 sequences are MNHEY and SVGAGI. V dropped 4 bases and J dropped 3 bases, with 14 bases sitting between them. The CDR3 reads CASSSPSSRTDTQYF. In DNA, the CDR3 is TGTGCCAGCAGTTCACCCTCGTCGAGGACAGATACGCAGTATTTT.

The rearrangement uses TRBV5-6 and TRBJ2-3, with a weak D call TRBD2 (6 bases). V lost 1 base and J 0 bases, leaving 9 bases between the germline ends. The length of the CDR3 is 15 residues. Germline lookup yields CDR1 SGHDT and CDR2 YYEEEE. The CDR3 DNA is TGTGCCAGCAGCTTGAAGCGGGCAAGCACAGATACGCAGTATTTT. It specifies CASSLKRASTDTQYF. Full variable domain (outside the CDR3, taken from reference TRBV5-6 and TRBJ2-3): DAGVTQSPTHLIKTRGQQVTLRCSPKSGHDTVSWYQQALGQGPQFIFQYYEEEERQRGNFPDRFSGHQFPNYSSELNVNALLLGDSALYLCASSLKRASTDTQYFGPGTRLTVL.

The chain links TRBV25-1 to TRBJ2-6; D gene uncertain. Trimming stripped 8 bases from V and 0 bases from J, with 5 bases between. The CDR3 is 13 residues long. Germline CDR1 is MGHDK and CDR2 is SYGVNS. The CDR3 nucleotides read TGTGCCAGCGGTAACTCTGGGGCCAACGTCCTGACTTTC. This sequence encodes CASGNSGANVLTF. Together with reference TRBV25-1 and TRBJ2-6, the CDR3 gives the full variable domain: EADIYQTPRYLVIGTGKKITLECSQTMGHDKMYWYQQDPGMELHLIHYSYGVNSTEKGDLSSESTVSRIRTEHFPLTLESARPSHTSQYLCASGNSGANVLTFGAGSRLTVL.

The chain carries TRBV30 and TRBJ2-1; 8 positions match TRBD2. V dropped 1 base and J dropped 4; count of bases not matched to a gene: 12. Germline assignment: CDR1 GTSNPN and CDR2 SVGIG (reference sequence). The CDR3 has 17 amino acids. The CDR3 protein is CAWSGGSGTSSYNEQFF. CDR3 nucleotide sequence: TGTGCCTGGAGTGGGGGCTCCGGGACTAGTTCATACAATGAGCAGTTCTTC.

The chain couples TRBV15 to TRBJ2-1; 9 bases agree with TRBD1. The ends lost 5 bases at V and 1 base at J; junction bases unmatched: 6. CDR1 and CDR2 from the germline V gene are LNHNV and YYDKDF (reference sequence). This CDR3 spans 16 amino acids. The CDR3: CATSRTGGSSYNEQFF. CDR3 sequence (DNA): TGTGCCACCAGCCGAACAGGGGGCTCTTCCTACAATGAGCAGTTCTTC.

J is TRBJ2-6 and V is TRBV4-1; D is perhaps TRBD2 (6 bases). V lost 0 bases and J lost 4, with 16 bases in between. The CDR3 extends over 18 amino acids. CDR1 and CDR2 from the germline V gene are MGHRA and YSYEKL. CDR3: CASSQEGGGSAGANVLTF. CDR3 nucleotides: TGCGCCAGCAGCCAAGAGGGAGGAGGCTCCGCAGGGGCCAACGTCCTGACTTTC.

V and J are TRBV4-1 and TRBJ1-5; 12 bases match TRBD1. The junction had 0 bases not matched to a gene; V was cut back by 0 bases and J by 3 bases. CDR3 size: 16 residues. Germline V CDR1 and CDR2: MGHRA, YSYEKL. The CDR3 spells CASSQEGQGANQPQHF. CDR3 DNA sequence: TGCGCCAGCAGCCAAGAGGGACAGGGGGCCAATCAGCCCCAGCATTTT.

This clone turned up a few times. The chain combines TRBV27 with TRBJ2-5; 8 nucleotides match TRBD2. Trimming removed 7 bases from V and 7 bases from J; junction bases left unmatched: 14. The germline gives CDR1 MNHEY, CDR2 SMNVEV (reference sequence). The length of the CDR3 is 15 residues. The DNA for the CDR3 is TGTGCCAGCACTCCGGGACTAGGGACCCCAGGGACCCAGTACTTC. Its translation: CASTPGLGTPGTQYF.

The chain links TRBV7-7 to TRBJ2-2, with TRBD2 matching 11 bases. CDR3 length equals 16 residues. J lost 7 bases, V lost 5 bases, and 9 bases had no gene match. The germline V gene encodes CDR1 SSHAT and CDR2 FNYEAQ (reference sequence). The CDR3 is CASSLSGGATSGELFF. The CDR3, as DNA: TGTGCCAGCAGCCTTAGCGGGGGGGCGACGAGCGGGGAGCTGTTTTTT. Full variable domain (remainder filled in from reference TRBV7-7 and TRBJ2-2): GAGVSQSPRYKVTKRGQDVTLRCDPISSHATLYWYQQALGQGPEFLTYFNYEAQPDKSGLPSDRFSAERPEGSISTLTIQRTEQRDSAMYRCASSLSGGATSGELFFGEGSRLTVL.

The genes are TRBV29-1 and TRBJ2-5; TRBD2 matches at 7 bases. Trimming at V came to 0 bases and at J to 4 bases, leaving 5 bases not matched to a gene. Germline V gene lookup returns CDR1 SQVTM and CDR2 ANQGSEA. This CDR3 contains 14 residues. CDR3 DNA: TGCAGCGTTGAAGAATCATGGGGGGGAGAGACCCAGTACTTC. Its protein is CSVEESWGGETQYF.

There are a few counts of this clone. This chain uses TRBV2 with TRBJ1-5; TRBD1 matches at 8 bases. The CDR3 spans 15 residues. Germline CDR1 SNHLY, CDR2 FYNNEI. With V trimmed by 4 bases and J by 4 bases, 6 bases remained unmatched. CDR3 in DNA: TGTGCCAGCAGTGTCAGACAGGGGCCTAATCAGCCCCAGCATTTT. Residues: CASSVRQGPNQPQHF. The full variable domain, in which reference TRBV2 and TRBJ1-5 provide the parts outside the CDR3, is EPEVTQTPSHQVTQMGQEVILRCVPISNHLYFYWYRQILGQKVEFLVSFYNNEISEKSEIFDDQFSVERPDGSNFTLKIRSTKLEDSAMYFCASSVRQGPNQPQHFGDGTRLSIL.

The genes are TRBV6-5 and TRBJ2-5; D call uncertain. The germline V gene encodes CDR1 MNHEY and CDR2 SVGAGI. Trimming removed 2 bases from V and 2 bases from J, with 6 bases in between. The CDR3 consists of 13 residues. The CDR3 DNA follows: TGTGCCAGCAGTTACACACCGCAAGAGACCCAGTACTTC. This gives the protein CASSYTPQETQYF.

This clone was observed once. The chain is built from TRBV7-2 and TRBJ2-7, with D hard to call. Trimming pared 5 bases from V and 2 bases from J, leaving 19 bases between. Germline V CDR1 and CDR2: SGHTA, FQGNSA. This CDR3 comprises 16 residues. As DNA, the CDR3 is TGTGCCAGCAGCCCGGACGGCCACAGAGTCACCTACGAGCAGTACTTC. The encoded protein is CASSPDGHRVTYEQYF. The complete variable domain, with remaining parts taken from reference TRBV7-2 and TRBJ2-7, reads GAGVSQSPSNKVTEKGKDVELRCDPISGHTALYWYRQSLGQGLEFLIYFQGNSAPDKSGLPSDRFSAERTGGSVSTLTIQRTQQEDSAVYLCASSPDGHRVTYEQYFGPGTRLTVT.

The CDR3: CSAGGAETQYF. The CDR3 nucleotides are TGCAGCGCAGGGGGCGCAGAGACCCAGTACTTC. This sequence joins TRBV29-1 and TRBJ2-5; 8 nucleotides agree with TRBD1. CDR1 is SQVTM and CDR2 is ANQGSEA in the germline V gene. V shed 7 bases and J 4 bases; nucleotides not matched to a gene: 2. The CDR3 is made up of 11 amino acids.

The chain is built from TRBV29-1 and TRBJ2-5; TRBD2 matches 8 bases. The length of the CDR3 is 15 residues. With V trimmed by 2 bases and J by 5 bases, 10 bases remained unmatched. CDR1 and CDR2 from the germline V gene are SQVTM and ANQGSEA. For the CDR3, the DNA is TGCAGCGTTGAACTGATGGGACTAGGCCGGGAGACCCAGTACTTC. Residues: CSVELMGLGRETQYF.